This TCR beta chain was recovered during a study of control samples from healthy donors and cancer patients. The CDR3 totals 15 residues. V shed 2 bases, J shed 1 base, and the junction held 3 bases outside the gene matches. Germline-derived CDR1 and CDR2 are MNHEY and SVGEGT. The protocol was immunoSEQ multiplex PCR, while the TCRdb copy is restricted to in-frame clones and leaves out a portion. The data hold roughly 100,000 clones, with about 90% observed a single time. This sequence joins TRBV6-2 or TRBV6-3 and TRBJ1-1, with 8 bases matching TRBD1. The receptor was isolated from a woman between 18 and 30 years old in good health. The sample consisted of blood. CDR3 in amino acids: CASSYRGQGNTEAFF. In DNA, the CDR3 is TGTGCCAGCAGTTACAGAGGACAGGGGAACACTGAAGCTTTCTTT.